This is a list of T cell receptor beta chains from one sample in a study of cytomegalovirus exposure and HLA in healthy donors. Method: immunoSEQ multiplex PCR; TCRdb's copy keeps in-frame clones and lacks some. The sample shows about 140,000 clones, around 80% of them seen only once. The specimen was PBMCs. The receptor source for this set is a male donor in good health and CMV-seropositive. The CDR3 runs from the conserved cysteine through the conserved F or W. Each record gives: J gene, D gene, clone size, V gene, CDR3 DNA, CDR3 protein. D genes are given only for firm matches. Expanded clones get a size class; other rows say once, few or many, or leave the size out.

TRBJ2-3 | TRBD1 | - | TRBV18 | TGTGCCAGCTCACCCGGACAGGGGGCCCGAACAGATACGCAGTATTTT | CASSPGQGARTDTQYF
TRBJ1-1 | - | - | TRBV2 | TGTGCCAGCAAGAGGTTGACAGAGAACACTGAAGCTTTCTTT | CASKRLTENTEAFF
TRBJ2-1 | - | - | TRBV2 | TGTGCCAGCAGTCCAGCGGACTTTTCTACGGATGAGCAGTTCTTC | CASSPADFSTDEQFF
TRBJ1-2 | - | - | TRBV29-1 | TGCAGCGTTTGGAGGGGCGGGGGCTACACCTTC | CSVWRGGGYTF
TRBJ2-1 | TRBD2 | - | TRBV27 | TGTGCCAGCAGTTTTAGCGGGAGTATGAATGAGCAGTTCTTC | CASSFSGSMNEQFF
TRBJ1-2 | TRBD1 | few | TRBV15 | TGTGCCACCAGCAGAGCGGAACAGGGGGGAGGCTACACCTTC | CATSRAEQGGGYTF
TRBJ2-7 | - | - | TRBV30 | TGTGCCTGGAGTGTCTACGGGTACGAGCAGTACTTC | CAWSVYGYEQYF
TRBJ2-7 | TRBD2 | - | TRBV7-9 | TGTGCCAGCAGCCCAGCCGGAGCGGGAGGGCCTAAAGAGCAGTACTTC | CASSPAGAGGPKEQYF
TRBJ1-1 | - | - | TRBV7-6 | TGTGCCAGCAGCCTTACCCGGACAACGAACACTGAAGCTTTCTTT | CASSLTRTTNTEAFF
TRBJ2-7 | TRBD2 | - | TRBV11-2 | TGTGCCAGCAGCACCCGCGGACTAGCGAAGTCCTACGAGCAGTACTTC | CASSTRGLAKSYEQYF
TRBJ1-4 | TRBD1 | - | TRBV5-6 | TGTGCCAGCAGCCACCGGACAGGGGGCGTTAATGAAAAACTGTTTTTT | CASSHRTGGVNEKLFF
TRBJ2-3 | - | once | TRBV19 | TGTGCCAGTTCGCGGGACAGTATCTTTACGCAGTATTTT | CASSRDSIFTQYF
TRBJ1-1 | - | - | TRBV2 | TGTGCCAGCAGTACACAGGGGAACACTGAAGCTTTCTTT | CASSTQGNTEAFF
TRBJ2-7 | TRBD1 | - | TRBV10-3 | TGTGCCATCAGTGCAGGACAGGGGATACGCTACGAGCAGTACTTC | CAISAGQGIRYEQYF
TRBJ2-3 | TRBD2 | - | TRBV25-1 | TGTGCCAGCAGTGAATATATTCATGGTAGCGGGGGGACAGATACGCAGTATTTT | CASSEYIHGSGGTDTQYF
TRBJ1-2 | TRBD1 | - | TRBV7-9 | TGTGCCAGCAGCTTAGCCGACCCTACAGGGGGTTATGGCTACACCTTC | CASSLADPTGGYGYTF
TRBJ1-5 | TRBD1 | - | TRBV28 | TGTGCCAGCAGCCCGACAGGGTTGGGCCAGCCCCAGCATTTT | CASSPTGLGQPQHF
TRBJ1-2 | TRBD1 | - | TRBV4-1 | TGCGCCAGCAGCCTGGGACAGGGGGCAGTTCGTGGCTACACCTTC | CASSLGQGAVRGYTF
TRBJ2-3 | TRBD2 | - | TRBV10-3 | TGTGCCACCATAGCGGGAGGGAACACAGATACGCAGTATTTT | CATIAGGNTDTQYF
TRBJ2-1 | - | once | TRBV6-6 | TGTGCCAGCAGCTCCCTAGTGGGTCCCTACAATGAGCAGTTCTTC | CASSSLVGPYNEQFF
TRBJ2-1 | TRBD2 | - | TRBV7-3 | TGTGCCAGCAGCTCCCTTGTGGGGCGGGGGTCCTACAATGAGCAGTTCTTC | CASSSLVGRGSYNEQFF
TRBJ2-3 | - | - | TRBV2 | TGTGCCAGCAGTGAACAGGGTCACACAGATACGCAGTATTTT | CASSEQGHTDTQYF
TRBJ2-7 | - | - | TRBV30 | TGTGCCTGGATCGGATCAGGGACCTACGAGCAGTACTTC | CAWIGSGTYEQYF
TRBJ2-2 | - | - | TRBV29-1 | TGCAGCGTTGAAACGGGAATGCGGACCGGGGAGCTGTTTTTT | CSVETGMRTGELFF
TRBJ2-7 | TRBD2 | - | TRBV25-1 | TGCGCCAGCAGTGAATTCGAAGCAGCGGGAGGCCTCTACGAGCAGTACTTC | CASSEFEAAGGLYEQYF
TRBJ2-7 | TRBD2 | - | TRBV11-2 | TGTGCCAGCAGCTTAGATCGGTCGCGTGCGGGAGTCTCCTACGAGCAGTACTTC | CASSLDRSRAGVSYEQYF
TRBJ2-2 | TRBD2 | - | TRBV4-2 | TGTGCCAGCAGCCAAGAAGCTAGCGGGGGGGCGGACACCGGGGAGCTGTTTTTT | CASSQEASGGADTGELFF
TRBJ1-4 | - | - | TRBV6-5 | TGTGCCAGCAGTTCCGGGGGTAATGAAAAACTGTTTTTT | CASSSGGNEKLFF
TRBJ2-7 | - | few | TRBV19 | TGTGCCAGTAGTGTGGGGGGGCACTCGTACGAGCAGTACTTC | CASSVGGHSYEQYF
TRBJ2-1 | - | - | TRBV28 | TGTGCCAGCAGTTTTCAGGTCTACAATGAGCAGTTCTTC | CASSFQVYNEQFF
TRBJ2-7 | TRBD2 | - | TRBV28 | TGTGCCAGCAGTCTAGCGGGAGGCAACGAGCAGTACTTC | CASSLAGGNEQYF